The 25 T cell receptor beta chains listed next were all sequenced from one sample in a study of technical replicates of blood from several donors. TCRdb's table, derived via immunoSEQ multiplex PCR, lists solely in-frame clones and lacks some. Here the sample spans just over 75,000 clones, 85% to 95% being singletons. The sequencing sample was made of T cells isolated from PBMCs. The receptors come from a human donor in good health.

This chain links TRBV6-5 with TRBJ2-3; 7 bases match TRBD2. From germline, CDR1 is MNHEY and CDR2 SVGAGI. V lost 4 bases, J lost 5 bases, and 6 bases stayed unmatched. This CDR3 is built from 14 residues. Here the CDR3 DNA reads TGTGCCAGCAGTTCTGGACTAGAAGTAGATACGCAGTATTTT. Residues: CASSSGLEVDTQYF.

The chain employs TRBV28 and TRBJ2-7, with 8 bases fitting TRBD1. J was trimmed by 2 bases and V by 10 bases; bases with no gene match: 7. CDR1 MDHEN and CDR2 SYDVKM come from the germline V gene. The CDR3 has 13 residues. As DNA, the CDR3 is TGTGCCATCCTCGGGACAGGCACCTACGAGCAGTACTTC. Protein sequence: CAILGTGTYEQYF.

The V call is TRBV6-5, the J call TRBJ2-5, with 10 bases fitting TRBD2. CDR1 is MNHEY and CDR2 is SVGAGI in the germline V gene. Trimming cost V 2 bases and J 5 bases; bases outside gene matches: 5. The CDR3 has 15 amino acids. As DNA, the CDR3 is TGTGCCAGCAGTTACACACAGCGGGAGGGGGAGACCCAGTACTTC. This translates into CASSYTQREGETQYF.

This chain connects TRBV6-1 to TRBJ2-1, with 9 bases lining up with TRBD2. This CDR3 is 16 amino acids long. CDR1 is MNHNS and CDR2 is SASEGT in the germline V gene. The junction had 7 bases not matched to a gene; V was cut back by 1 base and J by 6 bases. CDR3 nucleotides: TGTGCCAGCAGTGAAGAGGGGCCTAGCGGGACCAATGAGCAGTTCTTC. Protein: CASSEEGPSGTNEQFF.

The chain employs TRBV14 and TRBJ2-5, with 11 bases fitting TRBD2. V was pared by 2 bases and J by 5 bases, with 13 bases of the junction left unmatched. Germline lookup yields CDR1 SGHDN and CDR2 FVKESK. There are 18 residues in the CDR3. The CDR3 nucleotides are TGTGCCAGCAGCCAAAGACAGGGAACTAGCGGGAGCTCTGAGACCCAGTACTTC. It specifies CASSQRQGTSGSSETQYF. Full variable domain (missing parts from reference TRBV14 and TRBJ2-5): EAGVTQFPSHSVIEKGQTVTLRCDPISGHDNLYWYRRVMGKEIKFLLHFVKESKQDESGMPNNRFLAERTGGTYSTLKVQPAELEDSGVYFCASSQRQGTSGSSETQYFGPGTRLLVL.

The chain is built from TRBV4-2 and TRBJ2-1; no clear D. V dropped 1 base and J dropped 2 bases, with 12 bases sitting between them. The CDR3 runs to 16 residues. CDR1 is LGHNA and CDR2 is YNFKEQ in the germline V gene. The CDR3 reads CASSQARSGPYNEQFF. CDR3 nucleotide sequence: TGTGCCAGCAGCCAAGCTAGGAGTGGCCCCTACAATGAGCAGTTCTTC.

The chain links TRBV11-3 to TRBJ2-1; 12 nucleotides align to TRBD2. Trimming cost V 7 bases and J 8 bases; bases outside gene matches: 12. Germline V gene lookup returns CDR1 SGHNT and CDR2 YENEEA. CDR3 size: 16 residues. The CDR3 protein is CASIKRVTSGSYEQFF. Here the CDR3 DNA reads TGTGCCAGCATCAAGAGGGTGACTAGCGGGAGCTATGAGCAGTTCTTC. The full variable domain, rest sourced from reference TRBV11-3 and TRBJ2-1, is EAGVVQSPRYKIIEKKQPVAFWCNPISGHNTLYWYLQNLGQGPELLIRYENEEAVDDSQLPKDRFSAERLKGVDSTLKIQPAELGDSAVYLCASIKRVTSGSYEQFFGPGTRLTVL.

The chain uses TRBV11-2 and TRBJ2-7; D is unresolved. V lost 3 bases, J lost 3 bases, and 9 bases lay in between. CDR1 is SGHAT, CDR2 FQNNGV, per germline. CDR3 length: 13 residues. The CDR3, as DNA: TGTGCCAGCAGCTTCTGGGCCAGCTACGAGCAGTACTTC. This translates into CASSFWASYEQYF.

The chain joins TRBV2 to TRBJ2-7; tentatively, D is TRBD2 (5 bases). The CDR3 is made up of 13 amino acids. Germline CDR1 is SNHLY and CDR2 is FYNNEI. Between the trimmed V and J ends, which lost 3 bases and 5 bases, there was a span of 11 bases. CDR3 DNA: TGTGCCAGCAGTGAGTTAGCGACCCACGAGCAGTACTTC. As protein: CASSELATHEQYF. Full variable domain (outside the CDR3, taken from reference TRBV2 and TRBJ2-7): EPEVTQTPSHQVTQMGQEVILRCVPISNHLYFYWYRQILGQKVEFLVSFYNNEISEKSEIFDDQFSVERPDGSNFTLKIRSTKLEDSAMYFCASSELATHEQYFGPGTRLTVT.

This rearrangement joins TRBV9 to TRBJ2-7; TRBD2 is a possible D gene (5 bases). This CDR3 is 14 amino acids long. V lost 0 bases to trimming and J lost 4 bases, with 11 bases between them. The germline V gene has CDR1 SGDLS and CDR2 YYNGEE. CDR3 protein: CASSVGGEEYEQYF. Written as DNA, the CDR3 is TGTGCCAGCAGCGTAGGGGGAGAGGAGTACGAGCAGTACTTC.

As concerns this clone: Other DNA sequences from this sample encode an identical CDR3 as well. The gene calls are TRBV9 and TRBJ1-2, with D hard to call. In germline, CDR1 is SGDLS, CDR2 YYNGEE. V lost 0 bases and J 5 bases, leaving 11 bases between the germline ends. The CDR3 runs to 14 residues. DNA of the CDR3: TGTGCCAGCAGCGTAGGAGGAGGTAGTTATGGCTACACCTTC. Residues: CASSVGGGSYGYTF.

The CDR3 DNA reads as TGTGCCAGCAGTTTCACAGGGGGCGTCTTAGAGCAGTTCTTC. Translation gives CASSFTGGVLEQFF. V is TRBV27 and J is TRBJ2-1, with TRBD1 identical over 9 bases. J was trimmed by 10 bases and V by 3 bases; bases with no gene match: 7. The CDR3 spans 14 residues. Germline assignment: CDR1 MNHEY and CDR2 SMNVEV (reference sequence).

This chain joins TRBV4-1 and TRBJ2-1; the match to TRBD2 covers 8 bases. Germline assignment: CDR1 MGHRA and CDR2 YSYEKL. The CDR3 length is 14 residues. V was pared by 2 bases and J by 4 bases, with 1 base of the junction left unmatched. As DNA, the CDR3 is TGCGCCAGCAGCCAAACTAGCGGATACAATGAGCAGTTCTTC. Translation: CASSQTSGYNEQFF.

This chain joins TRBV4-3 and TRBJ2-2, with D perhaps TRBD2 (6 bases). V lost 1 base, J lost 3 bases, and 9 bases lay in between. The CDR3 runs 15 residues. Germline lookup yields CDR1 LGHNA and CDR2 YSLEER. CDR3 nucleotide sequence: TGCGCCAGCAGCCAAGGCGGGATGCACACCGGGGAGCTGTTTTTT. It translates to CASSQGGMHTGELFF.

The chain links TRBV4-1 to TRBJ1-4; no definite D call. This CDR3 region has 16 residues. Germline V gene lookup returns CDR1 MGHRA and CDR2 YSYEKL. The V gene lost 1 base and the J gene lost 4 bases, with 13 bases spanning the gap. The CDR3 loop reads CASSQASPADNEKLFF. CDR3 nucleotide sequence: TGCGCCAGCAGCCAAGCATCCCCGGCGGATAATGAAAAACTGTTTTTT.

The CDR3 is CAWSVLGGNTIYF. In nucleotides, the CDR3 is TGTGCCTGGAGTGTACTAGGGGGAAACACCATATATTTT. This chain joins TRBV30 and TRBJ1-3; no reliable D call. Per germline, CDR1 GTSNPN and CDR2 SVGIG (reference sequence). V was pared by 0 bases and J by 4 bases, with 7 bases between. The CDR3 has 13 residues.

The DNA of the CDR3 is TGTGCCAGCAGTAAGGAGGGTCCCATAAGCTACGAGCAGTACTTC. This encodes CASSKEGPISYEQYF. This chain uses TRBV27 with TRBJ2-7; D is perhaps TRBD2 (6 bases). V was pared by 5 bases and J by 3 bases, with 17 bases between. Germline loops: CDR1 MNHEY, CDR2 SMNVEV (reference sequence). The CDR3 totals 15 residues.

The chain combines TRBV9 with TRBJ2-1, with 7 positions matching TRBD2. With 1 base clipped from V and 0 bases from J, the junction kept 1 base outside the gene matches. Germline-derived CDR1 and CDR2 are SGDLS and YYNGEE. The CDR3 is 15 amino acids. CDR3 region: CASSVSGGSYNEQFF. The CDR3 DNA reads as TGTGCCAGCAGCGTATCGGGGGGCTCCTACAATGAGCAGTTCTTC.

The chain is built from TRBV4-2 and TRBJ2-7; the match to TRBD1 covers 8 bases. V shed 4 bases and J 5 bases; nucleotides not matched to a gene: 10. The CDR3 runs 15 residues. Germline V gene data show CDR1 as LGHNA and CDR2 as YNFKEQ. CDR3 protein: CASSRTGTGLDEQYF. The CDR3 region has the DNA TGTGCCAGCAGCCGAACCGGGACAGGTTTAGACGAGCAGTACTTC.

The chain carries TRBV28 and TRBJ2-1; 7 bases align to TRBD2. With 7 bases clipped from V and 8 bases from J, the junction kept 11 bases outside the gene matches. CDR3 length: 14 residues. Per the germline V gene, CDR1 is MDHEN and CDR2 is SYDVKM. CDR3 residues: CASTPVGGEDEQFF. The CDR3 nucleotides read TGTGCCAGCACCCCCGTTGGGGGGGAAGATGAGCAGTTCTTC.

This clone turned up a few times. This chain connects TRBV7-9 to TRBJ1-1; no clear D gene. With 3 bases removed from V and 5 bases from J, the gap between germline ends came to 7 bases. The germline gives CDR1 SEHNR, CDR2 FQNEAQ (reference sequence). This CDR3 spans 12 amino acids. CDR3 DNA: TGTGCCAGCAGCTTCGGGGATACTGAAGCTTTCTTT. This gives the protein CASSFGDTEAFF.

The sample holds one count of this clone. The chain carries TRBV6-5 and TRBJ1-1; D is perhaps TRBD1 (5 bases). CDR3 length: 13 residues. Germline CDR1 MNHEY, CDR2 SVGAGI. The V gene lost 8 bases and the J gene lost 5 bases, with 15 bases spanning the gap. The CDR3 loop reads CASALAGLTEAFF. The CDR3 bases are TGTGCCAGCGCGCTGGCGGGGCTGACTGAAGCTTTCTTT.

The chain employs TRBV25-1 and TRBJ1-1; maybe TRBD1 (6 bases). Trimming took off 2 bases at V and 11 bases at J, with 18 bases between the two ends. The length of the CDR3 is 14 residues. CDR1 and CDR2 from the germline V gene are MGHDK and SYGVNS. The CDR3 DNA reads TGTGCCAGCAGTGAAGGGGGCTCCTCCGGGGAGGCTTTCTTT. Amino acid sequence: CASSEGGSSGEAFF.

This clone has more than one count but fewer than ten. V gene TRBV7-9 combines with J gene TRBJ1-1; tentative D call: TRBD1 (5 bases). The CDR3 spans 12 residues. V gave up 5 bases and J gave up 5 bases, with 9 bases separating them. Germline CDR1 is SEHNR and CDR2 is FQNEAQ (reference sequence). CDR3 region: CASSVQGTEAFF. The CDR3 region has the DNA TGTGCCAGCAGCGTGCAGGGAACTGAAGCTTTCTTT.

DNA for the CDR3: TGTGCCAGCAGCTCCGACAGGGAAAGCTCCTACGAGCAGTACTTC. Translating it yields CASSSDRESSYEQYF. V usage is TRBV5-6 and J usage is TRBJ2-7, with TRBD1 matching 7 bases. The CDR3 has 15 amino acids. Germline values: CDR1 SGHDT, CDR2 YYEEEE. Losses at the gene ends were 3 bases for V and 0 bases for J; bases not matched to a gene: 6.